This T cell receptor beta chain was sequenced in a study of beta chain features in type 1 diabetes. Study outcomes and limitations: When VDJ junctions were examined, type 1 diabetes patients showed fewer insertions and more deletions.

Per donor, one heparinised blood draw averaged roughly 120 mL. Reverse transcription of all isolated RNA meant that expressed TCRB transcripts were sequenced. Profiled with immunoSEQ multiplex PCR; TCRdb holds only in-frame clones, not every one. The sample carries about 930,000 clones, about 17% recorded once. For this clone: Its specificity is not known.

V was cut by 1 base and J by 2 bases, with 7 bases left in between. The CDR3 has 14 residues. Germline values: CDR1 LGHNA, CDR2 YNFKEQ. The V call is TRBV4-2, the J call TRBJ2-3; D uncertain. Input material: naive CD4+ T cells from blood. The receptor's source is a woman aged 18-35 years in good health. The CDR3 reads CASSQADPTDTQYF. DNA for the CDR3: TGTGCCAGCAGCCAAGCAGACCCCACAGATACGCAGTATTTT.